The 27 T cell receptor beta chains presented below share a single source sample, sequenced in a study of beta chain features in type 1 diabetes. Reverse transcribing all isolated RNA meant expressed TCRB transcripts were sequenced. Sequencing was performed with immunoSEQ multiplex PCR; in TCRdb, only in-frame clones are kept and a portion is missing. The sample records roughly 370,000 clones, roughly 14% being singletons. Sequences were obtained from naive CD4+ T cells from blood. These receptors all stem from a man aged 25 to 40 in good health.

The chain joins TRBV18 to TRBJ1-2; 7 bases match TRBD1. The CDR3 consists of 13 residues. Germline assignment: CDR1 KGHSH and CDR2 LQKENI. V trimming: 6 bases; J trimming: 6 bases; junction bases outside the gene matches: 7. CDR3 coding DNA: TGTGCCAGCTCGGAAAGACAGGGACATGGCTACACCTTC. This codes for CASSERQGHGYTF.

The chain recombines TRBV7-9 with TRBJ2-3; a weak D match, TRBD2 (5 bases). V was trimmed by 7 bases and J by 2 bases, leaving 16 bases between them. Germline V gives CDR1 SEHNR, CDR2 FQNEAQ (reference sequence). There are 15 residues in the CDR3. CDR3 in DNA: TGTGCCAGCAACGAGGGCAGACCAGTCACAGATACGCAGTATTTT. Translation: CASNEGRPVTDTQYF.

This clone was found many times. V and J are TRBV19 and TRBJ2-1; D may be TRBD1 (6 bases). This CDR3 is built from 12 residues. Germline CDR1 reads LNHDA; CDR2 reads SQIVND (reference sequence). Trimming took off 8 bases at V and 8 bases at J, with 13 bases between the two ends. The CDR3 here is CASATGGHEQFF. DNA for the CDR3: TGTGCCAGTGCTACTGGGGGCCATGAGCAGTTCTTC.

This clone was seen more than once but under ten times. This sample includes further DNA sequences coding for the same CDR3. V and J are TRBV5-1 and TRBJ2-1, with 11 bases that match TRBD2. The CDR3 sequence is 15 residues long. Germline CDR1 SGHRS, CDR2 YFSETQ. Trimming took 0 bases from V and 8 from J; bases not matched to a gene: 4. CDR3: CASSLGLAGIDEQFF. The CDR3, as DNA: TGCGCCAGCAGCTTGGGACTAGCGGGAATCGATGAGCAGTTCTTC.

The rearrangement links TRBV4-2 to TRBJ2-5; TRBD2 matches 7 bases. V was pared by 1 base and J by 5 bases, with 4 bases of the junction left unmatched. Looked up from germline, CDR1 is LGHNA and CDR2 is YNFKEQ. The CDR3 has 14 residues. The CDR3 region is CASSQVGEGETQYF. Written as DNA, the CDR3 is TGTGCCAGCAGCCAAGTCGGGGAGGGGGAGACCCAGTACTTC.

The J gene is TRBJ2-2, the V gene TRBV29-1; TRBD1 matches at 8 bases. Unmatched junction bases numbered 7, after V lost 6 bases and J lost 1 base. Germline V gives CDR1 SQVTM, CDR2 ANQGSEA. The CDR3 has 15 amino acids. CDR3 protein: CSVRWTGRNTGELFF. The CDR3 DNA sequence: TGCAGCGTACGTTGGACAGGGAGGAACACCGGGGAGCTGTTTTTT.

This chain joins TRBV4-3 and TRBJ1-2, with 7 bases identical to TRBD1. The CDR3 loop spans 17 amino acids. J gave up 1 base and V 5 bases, and 13 bases lay outside the gene matches. Germline V lookup: CDR1 LGHNA, CDR2 YSLEER. CDR3 nucleotide sequence: TGCGCCAGCAGCTATTACAGGAGGGGGCTGGGTAACTATGGCTACACCTTC. Translating gives CASSYYRRGLGNYGYTF.

This clone has a handful of counts. The chain uses TRBV27 and TRBJ1-1; D gene unclear. Germline V gene data show CDR1 as MNHEY and CDR2 as SMNVEV (reference sequence). The CDR3 extends over 15 amino acids. V was trimmed by 5 bases and J by 0 bases, leaving 13 bases between them. The CDR3 here is CASSTGRFMNTEAFF. The CDR3 nucleotides read TGTGCCAGCAGTACCGGGAGATTCATGAACACTGAAGCTTTCTTT.

V and J are TRBV25-1 and TRBJ2-1, with D possibly TRBD2 on 7 matching bases. CDR1 MGHDK and CDR2 SYGVNS come from the germline V gene. CDR3 length: 15 amino acids. Deletions cut 4 bases from V and 8 bases from J, with 18 bases between. The DNA for the CDR3 is TGTGCCAGCAGTGTGGGGGGGGCCCCCCCTCATGAGCAGTTCTTC. As protein: CASSVGGAPPHEQFF.

The chain is built from TRBV25-1 and TRBJ1-2; D gene unclear. In germline, CDR1 is MGHDK, CDR2 SYGVNS. The V end lost 4 bases, the J end lost 5 bases, and 5 bases lay between the germline ends. The CDR3 consists of 11 residues. The CDR3 sequence: CASSGLYGYTF. The CDR3 coding sequence is TGTGCCAGCAGTGGACTATATGGCTACACCTTC.

CDR3 sequence: CASKRVPTDTQYF. CDR3 sequence (DNA): TGTGCCAGCAAACGGGTCCCCACAGATACGCAGTATTTT. This rearrangement joins TRBV6-1 to TRBJ2-3; D unresolved. The CDR3 extends over 13 amino acids. CDR1 and CDR2 (germline): MNHNS, SASEGT. Trimming shortened V by 7 bases and J by 2 bases, and 10 bases separated the two germline ends.

The V and J genes are TRBV30 and TRBJ1-1; D is unclear. The V gene's germline CDR1 is GTSNPN and CDR2 SVGIG (reference sequence). Between the trimmed V and J ends, which lost 0 bases and 3 bases, there was a span of 11 bases. The CDR3 is 14 residues long. In DNA, the CDR3 is TGTGCCTGGAGTGTACGGGTTAGTGACACTGAAGCTTTCTTT. This encodes CAWSVRVSDTEAFF.

This clone appeared a few times. Distinct nucleotide sequences in the sample also encode this CDR3. The rearrangement links TRBV5-4 to TRBJ2-3; D remains unclear. V lost 1 base, J lost 0 bases, and 6 bases lay in between. This CDR3 is 14 amino acids long. The germline V gene has CDR1 SGHNT and CDR2 YYREEE (reference sequence). CDR3 region: CASSLPGSTDTQYF. The CDR3 DNA reads TGTGCCAGCAGCTTGCCCGGTAGCACAGATACGCAGTATTTT. The full variable domain, its missing parts supplied by reference TRBV5-4 and TRBJ2-3, is ETGVTQSPTHLIKTRGQQVTLRCSSQSGHNTVSWYQQALGQGPQFIFQYYREEENGRGNFPPRFSGLQFPNYSSELNVNALELDDSALYLCASSLPGSTDTQYFGPGTRLTVL.

The table lists this clone with many counts. The same CDR3 is also encoded by other DNA sequences in this sample. V is TRBV5-6 and J is TRBJ2-5; D unresolved. V lost 2 bases, J lost 3 bases, and 2 bases lay in between. CDR1 and CDR2 from the germline V gene are SGHDT and YYEEEE. The CDR3 extends over 11 amino acids. As DNA, the CDR3 is TGTGCCAGCAGCTTAGAAGAGACCCAGTACTTC. The encoded protein is CASSLEETQYF.

Only a few counts were recorded for this clone. The genes are TRBV10-3 and TRBJ2-7; TRBD2 agrees at 10 bases. The CDR3 runs to 14 residues. V lost 1 base and J lost 6; bases outside the gene matches: 3. Germline CDR1 ENHRY, CDR2 SYGVKD. In DNA form, the CDR3 reads TGTGCCATCAGTGAGTTAGCGGGAGGACTCGAGCAGTACGTC. Protein: CAISELAGGLEQYV.

This clone was detected only a few times. The chain joins TRBV14 to TRBJ2-3; possible D gene TRBD2, 6 bases. CDR3 size: 15 residues. Germline V CDR1 and CDR2: SGHDN, FVKESK. V gave up 2 bases and J gave up 7 bases, with 16 bases separating them. CDR3 DNA: TGTGCCAGCAGCCAATCTCCTTTAGCGGCGAATACGCAGTATTTT. It yields the protein CASSQSPLAANTQYF.

This clone was seen a handful of times. The V call is TRBV15, the J call TRBJ1-5, with D maybe TRBD1 (5 bases). CDR1 and CDR2 (germline): LNHNV, YYDKDF (reference sequence). The CDR3 spans 16 residues. The V gene lost 4 bases and the J gene lost 7 bases, with 20 bases spanning the gap. DNA of the CDR3: TGTGCCACCAGCAACCCTCAAGAAGGGGTTTACCAGCCCCAGCATTTT. It yields the protein CATSNPQEGVYQPQHF. The variable domain in full, with the rest retrieved from reference TRBV15 and TRBJ1-5, is DAMVIQNPRYQVTQFGKPVTLSCSQTLNHNVMYWYQQKSSQAPKLLFHYYDKDFNNEADTPDNFQSRRPNTSFCFLDIRSPGLGDTAMYLCATSNPQEGVYQPQHFGDGTRLSIL.

The chain joins TRBV5-1 to TRBJ2-1; D is undetermined. Per germline, CDR1 SGHRS and CDR2 YFSETQ. V lost 4 bases to trimming and J lost 1 base, with 15 bases between them. The CDR3 has 16 amino acids. CDR3 residues: CASSAYGPGSYNEQFF. CDR3 DNA sequence: TGCGCCAGCAGCGCCTACGGCCCTGGGTCCTACAATGAGCAGTTCTTC.

In this sample, this clone turned up a few times. The chain carries TRBV29-1 and TRBJ2-1; TRBD2 matches 9 bases. The CDR3 contains 14 residues. Unmatched junction bases numbered 8, after V lost 8 bases and J lost 3 bases. The germline V gene encodes CDR1 SQVTM and CDR2 ANQGSEA. In DNA form, the CDR3 reads TGCAGCCTAGTTGGCGGGAGGGGCTACAATGAGCAGTTCTTC. This sequence encodes CSLVGGRGYNEQFF.

The chain employs TRBV30 and TRBJ2-1, with D possibly TRBD1 on 6 matching bases. Per the germline V gene, CDR1 is GTSNPN and CDR2 is SVGIG (reference sequence). This CDR3 spans 13 amino acids. V lost 8 bases to trimming and J lost 8 bases, with 19 bases between them. The CDR3 loop is CARKGGPEDEQFF. CDR3 sequence (DNA): TGTGCCCGTAAAGGGGGTCCTGAGGATGAGCAGTTCTTC.

As DNA, the CDR3 is TGTGCCAGCAGGAGAGGGACAGGGCAAGTAGAGACCCAGTACTTC. Translated, it gives CASRRGTGQVETQYF. This chain joins TRBV2 and TRBJ2-5, with 9 bases matching TRBD1. There are 15 residues in the CDR3. In germline, CDR1 is SNHLY, CDR2 FYNNEI. V was clipped by 6 bases and J by 4 bases; unmatched bases: 9.

This sequence joins TRBV9 and TRBJ2-2; 9 bases line up with TRBD2. This CDR3 has 16 residues. CDR1 SGDLS and CDR2 YYNGEE come from the germline V gene. Trimming cost V 6 bases and J 0 bases; bases outside gene matches: 6. CDR3 loop: CASTRLAVANTGELFF. CDR3 coding DNA: TGTGCCAGCACCCGACTAGCGGTTGCGAACACCGGGGAGCTGTTTTTT.

This clone was detected a few times. J is TRBJ2-6 and V is TRBV9, with D possibly matching TRBD1 (6 bases). The V gene lost 2 bases and the J gene lost 0 bases, with 15 bases spanning the gap. The CDR3 has 18 residues. The germline CDR1 and CDR2 sequences are SGDLS and YYNGEE. The CDR3 coding sequence is TGTGCCAGCAGCGTTAGGACAGACCCGAGCTCTGGGGCCAACGTCCTGACTTTC. Translation: CASSVRTDPSSGANVLTF.

This clone was seen only a few times. The gene calls are TRBV4-2 and TRBJ2-7, with TRBD1 matching over 7 bases. CDR3 length: 14 amino acids. Germline CDR1 is LGHNA and CDR2 is YNFKEQ. Losses at the gene ends were 4 bases for V and 3 bases for J; bases not matched to a gene: 6. DNA for the CDR3: TGTGCCAGCAGCCGGCGTCGGGACAGCTACGAGCAGTACGTC. Encoded protein: CASSRRRDSYEQYV.

The J gene is TRBJ2-5, the V gene TRBV7-9; TRBD1 matches at 9 bases. V was clipped by 5 bases and J by 5 bases; unmatched bases: 9. This CDR3 spans 15 amino acids. The germline gives CDR1 SEHNR, CDR2 FQNEAQ (reference sequence). The CDR3 here is CASSPQTGGGETQYF. CDR3 DNA: TGTGCCAGCAGCCCCCAGACAGGGGGTGGGGAGACCCAGTACTTC.

There are a few counts of this clone. V is TRBV11-1 and J is TRBJ2-7; maybe TRBD2 (5 bases). Germline V gene sequence: CDR1 SGHAT, CDR2 FQDESV (reference sequence). Trimming took off 1 base at V and 3 bases at J, with 10 bases between the two ends. This CDR3 has 14 residues. CDR3 sequence reads: CASSLGVASYEQYV. The CDR3, as DNA: TGTGCCAGCAGCTTAGGGGTAGCGAGCTACGAGCAGTACGTC.

The chain links TRBV11-2 to TRBJ2-1; 10 nucleotides align to TRBD2. The trim removed 5 bases at V and 4 bases at J, leaving 2 bases unmatched. The CDR3 runs to 14 residues. Germline CDR1 and CDR2: SGHAT and FQNNGV. The CDR3 loop is CASSHSGGYNEQFF. The CDR3 DNA follows: TGTGCCAGCAGCCATAGCGGGGGGTACAATGAGCAGTTCTTC.